Listed here are 17 T cell receptor beta chains from one sample, sequenced in a study of cytomegalovirus exposure and HLA in healthy donors. 60 Vbeta and 13 Jbeta primers were used in PCR. Here immunoSEQ multiplex PCR was the method, and the copy in TCRdb shows in-frame clones only, minus some. This table holds some 190,000 clones, roughly 80% found once. Sequenced input: PBMCs. These receptors originate from a woman aged 18-29 years in good health and CMV-seronegative.

The chain links TRBV10-3 to TRBJ2-2; 7 bases fit TRBD1. Germline CDR1 ENHRY, CDR2 SYGVKD. J gave up 3 bases and V 8 bases, and 9 bases lay outside the gene matches. CDR3 length: 15 amino acids. The CDR3 is CAISLDRTDTGELFF. The CDR3, as DNA: TGTGCCATCTCCCTGGACAGGACGGACACCGGGGAGCTGTTTTTT.

V usage is TRBV19 and J usage is TRBJ1-1; TRBD1 agrees at 7 bases. The CDR3 sequence is 13 residues long. Germline-derived CDR1 and CDR2 are LNHDA and SQIVND (reference sequence). V lost 4 bases and J lost 6; bases outside the gene matches: 5. This CDR3 is CASSTTGIAEAFF. The DNA for the CDR3 is TGTGCCAGTAGTACGACAGGGATCGCTGAAGCTTTCTTT.

The CDR3 sequence is CASSFLGSIDEQFF. CDR3 DNA sequence: TGCGCCAGCAGCTTCCTCGGGAGTATCGATGAGCAGTTCTTC. The rearrangement joins TRBV5-1 to TRBJ2-1, with D perhaps matching TRBD2 (6 bases). Germline CDR1 and CDR2: SGHRS and YFSETQ. The ends were cut back, 2 bases at V and 8 bases at J, with 14 bases in the middle. This CDR3 has 14 residues.

The rearrangement links TRBV7-6 to TRBJ2-1, with TRBD2 matching 12 bases. Unmatched junction bases numbered 6, after V lost 5 bases and J lost 4 bases. Looked up from germline, CDR1 is SGHVS and CDR2 is FNYEAQ. The CDR3 spans 16 residues. This chain's CDR3 is CASSPTSGGTYNEQFF. The CDR3 DNA sequence: TGTGCCAGCAGCCCGACTAGCGGGGGAACTTACAATGAGCAGTTCTTC.

The genes are TRBV2 and TRBJ2-7, with 9 bases that match TRBD2. The germline gives CDR1 SNHLY, CDR2 FYNNEI. Unmatched junction bases numbered 7, after V lost 7 bases and J lost 6 bases. This CDR3 contains 13 residues. The CDR3 region is CASKSSGIVEQYF. DNA of the CDR3: TGTGCCAGCAAATCTAGCGGGATCGTCGAGCAGTACTTC.

The chain is built from TRBV6-5 and TRBJ2-5; 8 bases fit TRBD2. Germline CDR1 and CDR2: MNHEY and SVGAGI. The CDR3 totals 12 residues. V lost 11 bases and J lost 5; bases outside the gene matches: 7. The CDR3 is CASGGEAETQYF. In DNA form, the CDR3 reads TGTGCCTCGGGGGGGGAAGCCGAGACCCAGTACTTC.

The chain uses TRBV7-9 and TRBJ2-3; TRBD2 aligns across 7 bases. The germline V gene has CDR1 SEHNR and CDR2 FQNEAQ (reference sequence). Trimming took 2 bases from V and 0 from J; bases not matched to a gene: 5. CDR3 length equals 16 residues. CDR3 protein: CASSLNLAASTDTQYF. CDR3 nucleotide sequence: TGTGCCAGCAGCTTAAACCTAGCGGCTAGCACAGATACGCAGTATTTT.

This clone was counted a few times. The chain combines TRBV5-1 with TRBJ1-2; perhaps TRBD1 as D (6 bases). Germline CDR1 and CDR2: SGHRS and YFSETQ. The ends were cut back, 0 bases at V and 2 bases at J, with 8 bases in the middle. CDR3 length: 14 residues. The CDR3 loop reads CASSLVGQNYGYTF. The CDR3 DNA sequence: TGCGCCAGCAGCTTGGTTGGACAGAACTATGGCTACACCTTC.

The chain links TRBV19 to TRBJ1-5; 7 bases align to TRBD1. This CDR3 contains 14 residues. Germline V gene data show CDR1 as LNHDA and CDR2 as SQIVND (reference sequence). Trimming took 3 bases from V and 9 from J; bases not matched to a gene: 8. CDR3: CASSIRGQSPPQHF. CDR3 sequence (DNA): TGTGCCAGTAGTATTAGGGGACAGTCTCCGCCCCAGCATTTT.

V and J are TRBV27 and TRBJ1-1; the match to TRBD1 covers 7 bases. Germline CDR1 is MNHEY and CDR2 is SMNVEV (reference sequence). This CDR3 spans 11 amino acids. V lost 5 bases and J lost 7; bases outside the gene matches: 1. This CDR3 is CASSTGVEAFF. Written as DNA, the CDR3 is TGTGCCAGCAGTACAGGGGTTGAAGCTTTCTTT.

This clone was found once. The chain couples TRBV2 to TRBJ1-5; no firm D call. The CDR3 spans 16 residues. Trimming pared 1 base from V and 5 bases from J, leaving 15 bases between. Germline V gives CDR1 SNHLY, CDR2 FYNNEI. The CDR3 DNA sequence: TGTGCCAGCAGTGAAGGGTTGGGTCTCAGGTATCAGCCCCAGCATTTT. Translation: CASSEGLGLRYQPQHF.

The chain uses TRBV19 and TRBJ2-7, with 7 bases fitting TRBD1. The J call could be wrong; TRBJ2-1 is a better fit for the DNA end. The CDR3 has 15 amino acids. CDR1 and CDR2 from the germline V gene are LNHDA and SQIVND (reference sequence). The CDR3 loop reads CASSARQGKGYEQFF. CDR3 DNA sequence: TGTGCCAGTAGTGCAAGACAGGGAAAGGGCTACGAGCAGTTCTTC.

The chain recombines TRBV6-1 with TRBJ2-3; 9 positions match TRBD2. The CDR3 sequence is 14 residues long. CDR1 is MNHNS and CDR2 is SASEGT in the germline V gene. V shed 10 bases, J shed 2 bases, and the junction held 7 bases outside the gene matches. This chain's CDR3 is CATSSGGITDTQYF. CDR3 coding DNA: TGTGCCACCTCAAGCGGGGGGATCACAGATACGCAGTATTTT.

The chain couples TRBV5-1 to TRBJ2-5; perhaps TRBD2 as D (5 bases). With 4 bases removed from V and 1 base from J, the gap between germline ends came to 14 bases. Germline V CDR1 and CDR2: SGHRS, YFSETQ. The CDR3 length is 15 residues. CDR3 region: CASSPSSRAQETQYF. The CDR3 region has the DNA TGCGCCAGCAGCCCTAGCTCGAGGGCCCAAGAGACCCAGTACTTC.

The sample holds a few counts of this clone. V is TRBV27 and J is TRBJ1-2; D is ambiguous. CDR1 is MNHEY, CDR2 SMNVEV, per germline (reference sequence). V was shortened by 0 bases and J by 2 bases, with 7 bases between the two germline ends. CDR3 length equals 14 residues. CDR3 sequence: CASSLSHSNYGYTF. CDR3 bases: TGTGCCAGCAGTTTATCTCACAGCAACTATGGCTACACCTTC.

This clone was seen a handful of times. The chain uses TRBV5-4 and TRBJ1-1, with a weak D call TRBD1 (6 bases). Per germline, CDR1 SGHNT and CDR2 YYREEE (reference sequence). CDR3 length: 15 residues. V was clipped by 4 bases and J by 0 bases, with 13 bases between them. The DNA for the CDR3 is TGTGCCAGCAGCATCAGGACAGACCTGAACACTGAAGCTTTCTTT. Its translation is CASSIRTDLNTEAFF.

V usage is TRBV5-1 and J usage is TRBJ1-6, with D unclear. CDR1 SGHRS and CDR2 YFSETQ come from the germline V gene. The CDR3 is 15 amino acids. Trimming shortened V by 0 bases and J by 9 bases, and 13 bases separated the two germline ends. CDR3: CASSLEELGISPLHF. The DNA of the CDR3 is TGCGCCAGCAGCTTGGAGGAACTAGGTATTTCACCCCTCCACTTT.